Sequencing of this T cell receptor beta chain was carried out in a study of OX40 agonist ivuxolimab in advanced cancers. In the study overall: Ivuxolimab, which targeted the costimulatory receptor OX40 (CD134), was an agonistic, fully human IgG2 monoclonal antibody. Prior anti-PD-1, anti-PD-L1 or anti-CTLA-4 therapy was permitted, and 30% to 50% of dose-escalation patients had received checkpoint inhibitors. Of the approximately 50 dose-escalation patients, hepatocellular carcinoma was present in roughly 19, melanoma in around 15, renal cell carcinoma in 9 and head and neck cancer in 9. The paper reports the monotherapy dose-escalation portion (N of about 54 patients) of the phase I ivuxolimab trial. The point of sequencing TCRbeta in the periphery was to test whether ivuxolimab changed TCR sequence diversity and drove clonal T-cell expansion. A male proportion of 75% to 85% and a mean age of about 60 years, ranging from roughly 23 to 80, were recorded for the dose-escalation cohort. Three dose-escalation patients achieved partial responses, one with hepatocellular carcinoma and two with cutaneous melanoma. Intravenous ivuxolimab was administered to patients every 2 weeks at six dose levels: 0.01, 0.1, 0.3, 1.5, 3 and 10 mg/kg.

Points on this clone: The clone's antigen remains unknown. Per-base quality was not reported, and no clone a single base away is much larger than it.

Relative to germline, V is missing 2 bases and J is missing 8 bases, with 5 bases of the junction outside any gene match. CDR1 and CDR2, per the germline V gene, are MDHEN and SYDVKM. Inclusive of the bounding cysteine and phenylalanine, the CDR3 is 13 residues long. Only the CDR3 region is kept as DNA, spanning 39 bases read in frame from base 1. On the study overall, not on this receptor specifically: Which antigens the clonally expanded peripheral T cells were specific for was not determined. At doses of 0.1 to 3.0 mg/kg, clonal expansion of both CD4+ and CD8+ blood T cells was observed from baseline to week 6. After ivuxolimab, CD8+ T cells had more expanded clones than CD4+ T cells on average. In partial responders in the 0.1-3.0 mg/kg groups, normalized peripheral clonal expansion was found to be among the lowest, especially among CD8+ T cells. Low levels of normalized T-cell clonal expansion were also seen in some patients who did not respond.

Patients with autoimmune disease history or receiving systemic immunosuppression were excluded from the trial. Peripheral blood for TCR sequencing was collected from all dose cohorts at baseline, on cycle 4 day 1, and on cycle 7 day 1. The samples were drawn from a first-in-human, open-label, multicenter phase I dose-escalation trial of ivuxolimab. Adults with locally advanced or metastatic head and neck squamous cell, hepatocellular, melanoma or renal cell carcinoma were enrolled in the trial. Before TCR sequencing, CD4+ T cells and CD8+ T cells from peripheral blood were sorted into separate populations. To sequence the TCRbeta CDR3 region, genomic DNA was isolated from the sorted cells. The immunoSEQ Assay was used to sequence the TCRbeta CDR3 regions. TCRdb provides this immuneACCESS table in a form limited to in-frame rearrangements. Some clones are lacking; in checked studies, under half of them reflect an unresolved V gene, and why the rest are absent is not known. The sample table records about 36,000 clones; about nine tenths of these occur just once. The ten largest clonotypes hold less than 5% of the sample.

The clonotype originates from an adult with an advanced solid tumor such as melanoma, head and neck, liver or kidney cancer. Recombination joined TRBV28 with TRBJ1-2, with TRBD1 matching 7 junction bases. The specimen was CD4+ or CD8+ T cells sorted from blood, collected in a trial of the OX40 agonist ivuxolimab. The CDR3 sequence is CASSLPGQFGYTF. At the DNA level, the sequence is TGTGCCAGCAGTTTACCGGGACAGTTCGGCTACACCTTC.